These 27 T cell receptor beta chains came from one sample sequenced in a study of early T cells in non-severe SARS-CoV-2 infection. TCRdb reanalysed the 5' RACE reads using MiXCR and keeps one entry per CDR3 protein. The sample holds over 55,000 distinct CDR3 sequences, more than 9% seen once. Sequenced sample: whole blood. Receptors originate from an adult who was a healthcare worker with PCR-confirmed SARS-CoV-2 infection or an uninfected control (not recorded which).

This clonotype was seen more than once but under ten times. V and J are TRBV5-6 and TRBJ1-1; unclear D gene. V lost 2 bases to trimming and J lost 0 bases, with 8 bases between them. The germline V gene encodes CDR1 SGHDT and CDR2 YYEEEE. The CDR3 loop spans 14 amino acids. CDR3 coding DNA: TGTGCCAGCAGCTTCGACATTCTGAACACTGAAGCTTTCTTT. Amino acid sequence: CASSFDILNTEAFF. The full variable domain, with the rest looked up from reference TRBV5-6 and TRBJ1-1, is DAGVTQSPTHLIKTRGQQVTLRCSPKSGHDTVSWYQQALGQGPQFIFQYYEEEERQRGNFPDRFSGHQFPNYSSELNVNALLLGDSALYLCASSFDILNTEAFFGQGTRLTVV.

The chain carries TRBV7-9 and TRBJ2-5; TRBD2 matches at 13 bases. From germline, CDR1 is SEHNR and CDR2 FQNEAQ (reference sequence). With V trimmed by 5 bases and J by 5 bases, 5 bases remained unmatched. This CDR3 contains 15 residues. CDR3 DNA: TGTGCCAGCAGCCCGGGACTAGCGGGGCCGGAGACCCAGTACTTC. Protein sequence: CASSPGLAGPETQYF. Variable domain in full (rest from reference TRBV7-9 and TRBJ2-5): DTGVSQNPRHKITKRGQNVTFRCDPISEHNRLYWYRQTLGQGPEFLTYFQNEAQLEKSRLLSDRFSAERPKGSFSTLEIQRTEQGDSAMYLCASSPGLAGPETQYFGPGTRLLVL.

V usage is TRBV19 and J usage is TRBJ2-5; 7 bases align to TRBD1. Looked up from germline, CDR1 is LNHDA and CDR2 is SQIVND (reference sequence). CDR3 size: 15 residues. The ends lost 0 bases at V and 4 bases at J; junction bases unmatched: 5. The DNA of the CDR3 is TGTGCCAGTAGTATAGATGGACAGGTCGGAGAGACCCAGTACTTC. This translates into CASSIDGQVGETQYF.

There are a few counts of this clonotype. V and J are TRBV6-5 and TRBJ1-2; D is undetermined. This CDR3 has 13 amino acids. Germline V gene sequence: CDR1 MNHEY, CDR2 SVGAGI. V lost 4 bases, J lost 8 bases, and 14 bases lay in between. DNA for the CDR3: TGTGCCAGCAGTTCTGGCACCTTATACGGCTACACCTTC. It encodes CASSSGTLYGYTF.

This clonotype showed up many times. The chain employs TRBV7-8 and TRBJ2-7; D is possibly TRBD1 or TRBD2 (5 bases each). CDR1 is SGHVS and CDR2 is FQNEAQ in the germline V gene. The CDR3 length is 13 residues. V lost 1 base and J lost 3, with 7 bases in between. The CDR3 here is CASSLVGDYEQYV. The CDR3, as DNA: TGTGCCAGCAGCTTAGTGGGGGACTACGAGCAGTACGTC.

V and J are TRBV18 and TRBJ1-1; 9 bases match TRBD1. The CDR3 covers 16 residues. Trimming removed 0 bases from V and 5 bases from J; junction bases left unmatched: 7. CDR1 KGHSH and CDR2 LQKENI come from the germline V gene. CDR3 amino acids: CASSPPRGQGETEAFF. DNA of the CDR3: TGTGCCAGCTCACCACCTAGGGGACAGGGAGAAACTGAAGCTTTCTTT. The full variable domain, in which reference TRBV18 and TRBJ1-1 provide the parts outside the CDR3, is NAGVMQNPRHLVRRRGQEARLRCSPMKGHSHVYWYRQLPEEGLKFMVYLQKENIIDESGMPKERFSAEFPKEGPSILRIQQVVRGDSAAYFCASSPPRGQGETEAFFGQGTRLTVV.

V and J are TRBV12-3 or TRBV12-4 and TRBJ1-2; maybe TRBD1 (5 bases). The CDR3 runs to 13 residues. Trimming cost V 3 bases and J 4 bases, with 9 bases left between them. In DNA form, the CDR3 reads TGTGCCAGCAGTTTCGGGGCGGGCTATGGCTACACCTTC. Residues: CASSFGAGYGYTF.

CDR3 protein: CASSLATAYQETQYF. The CDR3 bases are TGTGCCAGCAGCTTGGCCACTGCCTACCAAGAGACCCAGTACTTC. The gene calls are TRBV5-5 and TRBJ2-5; D unclear. Germline assignment: CDR1 SGHKS and CDR2 YYEKEE (reference sequence). CDR3 length: 15 residues. V lost 0 bases to trimming and J lost 0 bases, with 9 bases between them. The full variable domain, in which reference TRBV5-5 and TRBJ2-5 provide the parts outside the CDR3, is DAGVTQSPTHLIKTRGQQVTLRCSPISGHKSVSWYQQVLGQGPQFIFQYYEKEERGRGNFPDRFSARQFPNYSSELNVNALLLGDSALYLCASSLATAYQETQYFGPGTRLLVL.

The sample holds a few counts of this clonotype. V usage is TRBV5-1 and J usage is TRBJ1-2, with D perhaps TRBD1 (5 bases). Germline V CDR1 and CDR2: SGHRS, YFSETQ. The CDR3 extends over 12 amino acids. The V gene lost 5 bases and the J gene lost 2 bases, with 7 bases spanning the gap. The CDR3 bases are TGCGCCAGCAGTACAGGCAACTATGGCTACACCTTC. It encodes CASSTGNYGYTF.

This clonotype was detected ten times or more. This rearrangement joins TRBV29-1 to TRBJ2-4; no clear D. V shed 3 bases and J shed 0 bases, with 6 bases lying between them. The germline V gene has CDR1 SQVTM and CDR2 ANQGSEA. The CDR3 is made up of 13 amino acids. This CDR3 is CSVEGLAKNIQYF. The CDR3 region has the DNA TGCAGCGTTGAGGGGTTAGCCAAAAACATTCAGTACTTC. Full variable domain (missing parts from reference TRBV29-1 and TRBJ2-4): SAVISQKPSRDICQRGTSLTIQCQVDSQVTMMFWYRQQPGQSLTLIATANQGSEATYESGFVIDKFPISRPNLTFSTLTVSNMSPEDSSIYLCSVEGLAKNIQYFGAGTRLSVL.

This clonotype was counted at least ten times. The chain links TRBV11-2 to TRBJ1-1; TRBD1 matches at 7 bases. Trimming at V came to 5 bases and at J to 6 bases, leaving 12 bases not matched to a gene. Germline V gene sequence: CDR1 SGHAT, CDR2 FQNNGV. This CDR3 contains 15 residues. CDR3 sequence: CASSRRGARGSEAFF. The DNA of the CDR3 is TGTGCCAGCAGCCGCAGGGGGGCCAGGGGCTCTGAAGCTTTCTTT.

This clonotype was observed many times. The chain recombines TRBV5-4 with TRBJ2-2, with 7 bases matching TRBD1. This CDR3 comprises 15 residues. CDR1 SGHNT and CDR2 YYREEE come from the germline V gene (reference sequence). The trim removed 4 bases at V and 2 bases at J, leaving 5 bases unmatched. CDR3 DNA: TGTGCCAGCAGCCTAGGACAGGTCAACACCGGGGAGCTGTTTTTT. It translates to CASSLGQVNTGELFF.

This clonotype appeared once. The chain employs TRBV3-1 and TRBJ1-6; weak D call: TRBD1 (5 bases). The V and J ends lost 2 bases and 13 bases respectively, with 12 bases between them. The CDR3 loop spans 13 amino acids. Germline lookup yields CDR1 LGHDT and CDR2 YNNKEL (reference sequence). The CDR3 DNA is TGTGCCAGCAGCCAACGAGACAGCATGCCCCTCCACTTT. Its protein product is CASSQRDSMPLHF. Looking up the rest from reference TRBV3-1 and TRBJ1-6 gives the full variable domain: DTAVSQTPKYLVTQMGNDKSIKCEQNLGHDTMYWYKQDSKKFLKIMFSYNNKELIINETVPNRFSPKSPDKAHLNLHINSLELGDSAVYFCASSQRDSMPLHFGNGTRLTVT.

This clonotype was found a few times. This chain connects TRBV20-1 to TRBJ2-5, with D unclear. Trimming stripped 6 bases from V and 1 base from J, with 12 bases between. Looked up from germline, CDR1 is DFQATT and CDR2 is SNEGSKA (reference sequence). This CDR3 comprises 13 residues. The CDR3 protein is CSAPPRGQETQYF. CDR3 coding DNA: TGCAGTGCCCCACCGCGCGGCCAAGAGACCCAGTACTTC.

This clonotype was detected only a few times. The gene calls are TRBV20-1 and TRBJ2-7; 9 bases fit TRBD2. The length of the CDR3 is 15 residues. V was pared by 1 base and J by 4 bases, with 8 bases of the junction left unmatched. Germline lookup yields CDR1 DFQATT and CDR2 SNEGSKA (reference sequence). CDR3 loop: CSARGGSGGVYEQYV. As DNA, the CDR3 is TGCAGTGCTAGAGGAGGTAGCGGGGGCGTATACGAGCAGTACGTC.

At least ten counts were recorded for this clonotype. V gene TRBV7-8 combines with J gene TRBJ2-3, with TRBD1 matching over 8 bases. Trimming removed 2 bases from V and 0 bases from J; junction bases left unmatched: 7. The V gene's germline CDR1 is SGHVS and CDR2 FQNEAQ. CDR3 length: 17 amino acids. CDR3 residues: CASSLLQGEISTDTQYF. The CDR3 bases are TGTGCCAGCAGCTTATTACAGGGGGAGATTAGCACAGATACGCAGTATTTT.

This clonotype was detected ten times or more. The V gene is TRBV20-1, the J gene TRBJ1-4; 9 nucleotides agree with TRBD1. The junction had 9 bases not matched to a gene; V was cut back by 5 bases and J by 8 bases. This CDR3 contains 14 residues. Germline V gives CDR1 DFQATT, CDR2 SNEGSKA (reference sequence). CDR3 in DNA: TGCAGTGCTGGGAAGGGACAGGGACGGGAAAAACTGTTTTTT. This gives the protein CSAGKGQGREKLFF.

This clonotype occurred many times. The V and J genes are TRBV4-1 and TRBJ2-2; D gene ambiguous. The CDR3 extends over 17 amino acids. The ends were cut back, 2 bases at V and 0 bases at J, with 13 bases in the middle. Germline V CDR1 and CDR2: MGHRA, YSYEKL. The CDR3, as DNA: TGCGCCAGCAGCCAATCTGTAGTGAGCACGAACACCGGGGAGCTGTTTTTT. Encoded protein: CASSQSVVSTNTGELFF.

Note on this clonotype: This could be a read error, since a much larger clone is one nucleotide away. The chain links TRBV12-3 or TRBV12-4 to TRBJ2-2; possibly TRBD2 for D (5 bases). The CDR3 consists of 12 residues. This CDR3 reads CASRTNTGEPFF. The CDR3 region has the DNA TGTGCCAGCAGAACAAACACCGGGGAGCCGTTTTTT.

CDR3 bases: TGTGCCAGCAGCAAGGACAGGGGAAATCTGCGGCAGCCCCAGCATTTT. It translates to CASSKDRGNLRQPQHF. The chain recombines TRBV5-6 with TRBJ1-5; TRBD1 agrees at 9 bases. The CDR3 consists of 16 residues. The V gene end was trimmed by 4 bases and the J gene end by 7 bases; junction bases not matched to a gene: 12. The germline gives CDR1 SGHDT, CDR2 YYEEEE.

Only a few counts were recorded for this clonotype. This chain links TRBV2 with TRBJ1-5, with 7 bases lining up with TRBD1. After removal of 3 bases from V and 7 bases from J, the junction contained 3 bases not matched to a gene. The CDR3 is 13 residues long. The V gene's germline CDR1 is SNHLY and CDR2 FYNNEI. The CDR3 spells CASSERGQQPQHF. The CDR3 coding sequence is TGTGCCAGCAGTGAGAGGGGGCAACAGCCCCAGCATTTT.

This clonotype was counted a few times. The chain links TRBV19 to TRBJ2-1; 13 positions agree with TRBD2. The J segment lost 9 bases and the V segment lost 4 bases, leaving 18 bases of the junction unmatched. The CDR3 length is 19 residues. CDR1 is LNHDA and CDR2 is SQIVND in the germline V gene (reference sequence). DNA of the CDR3: TGTGCCAGTAGTACCTCCGGGACTAGCGGGGTATGGGGCCTAAGTGAGCAGTTCTTC. It is translated as CASSTSGTSGVWGLSEQFF.

This clonotype came up a few times. The chain joins TRBV19 to TRBJ2-2; perhaps TRBD1 as D (6 bases). Trimming took 1 base from V and 6 from J, leaving 12 bases between them. Germline CDR1 and CDR2: LNHDA and SQIVND (reference sequence). The CDR3 covers 15 residues. CDR3 residues: CASSIGTAVSGELFF. As DNA, the CDR3 is TGTGCCAGTAGTATAGGGACAGCAGTGTCCGGGGAGCTGTTTTTT.

The chain recombines TRBV24-1 with TRBJ1-1, with TRBD1 as a possible D gene (6 bases). V dropped 6 bases and J dropped 1 base, with 8 bases sitting between them. CDR1 and CDR2 from the germline V gene are KGHDR and SFDVKD. The CDR3 is 13 residues long. CDR3 loop: CATSQQGNTEAFF. The CDR3 DNA reads TGTGCCACCAGTCAACAGGGGAACACTGAAGCTTTCTTT.

This clonotype was recorded a few times. The chain recombines TRBV11-2 with TRBJ2-3; D not resolved. The CDR3 sequence is 15 residues long. V was cut by 5 bases and J by 6 bases, with 18 bases left in between. Germline CDR1 is SGHAT and CDR2 is FQNNGV. CDR3 coding DNA: TGTGCCAGCAGCCGAGACGCAGGTGGGCCGGATACGCAGTATTTT. Its protein product is CASSRDAGGPDTQYF.

This clonotype was detected a few times. This chain links TRBV7-8 with TRBJ2-7, with D perhaps matching TRBD2 (7 bases). V lost 3 bases and J lost 3, with 9 bases in between. This CDR3 has 13 amino acids. Looked up from germline, CDR1 is SGHVS and CDR2 is FQNEAQ. The CDR3 DNA sequence: TGTGCCAGCAGCTTCGGGGGGCTCTACGAGCAGTACGTC. Protein sequence: CASSFGGLYEQYV.

As to this clonotype: A read error may account for a junction end that differs from germline. This chain joins TRBV15 and TRBJ2-5; D might be TRBD2 (5 bases). The CDR3 has 12 amino acids. CDR1 and CDR2 from the germline V gene are LNHNV and YYDKDF (reference sequence). The CDR3 sequence is CATSRGVEPQYF. CDR3 sequence (DNA): TGTGCCACCAGCAGGGGAGTAGAGCCCCAGTACTTC.